This T cell receptor (beta chain) was observed in a study of beta chain features in type 1 diabetes. The study, taken as a whole, reports: TCRB CDR3s from Type 1 diabetes patients were moderately but significantly shorter in all four CD4+ subsets.

V shed 5 bases and J 5 bases; nucleotides not matched to a gene: 8. Germline loops: CDR1 SGHAT, CDR2 FQNNGV. The CDR3 is made up of 15 amino acids. As every portion of the isolated RNA was reverse transcribed, the sequencing read expressed TCRB transcripts. Data came from immunoSEQ multiplex PCR; TCRdb stores just in-frame clones and leaves some out. The sample records around 40,000 clones, approximately 70% being singletons. A note on this clone: The antigen remains undetermined.

The sequence came from a woman aged 18 to 35 with type 1 diabetes. Sequenced material: Tregs from blood. The rearrangement uses TRBV11-2 and TRBJ2-1; 8 nucleotides align to TRBD1. CDR3 region: CASSTRTGSNNEQFF. In DNA, the CDR3 is TGTGCCAGCAGCACCCGGACAGGGTCGAACAATGAGCAGTTCTTC.